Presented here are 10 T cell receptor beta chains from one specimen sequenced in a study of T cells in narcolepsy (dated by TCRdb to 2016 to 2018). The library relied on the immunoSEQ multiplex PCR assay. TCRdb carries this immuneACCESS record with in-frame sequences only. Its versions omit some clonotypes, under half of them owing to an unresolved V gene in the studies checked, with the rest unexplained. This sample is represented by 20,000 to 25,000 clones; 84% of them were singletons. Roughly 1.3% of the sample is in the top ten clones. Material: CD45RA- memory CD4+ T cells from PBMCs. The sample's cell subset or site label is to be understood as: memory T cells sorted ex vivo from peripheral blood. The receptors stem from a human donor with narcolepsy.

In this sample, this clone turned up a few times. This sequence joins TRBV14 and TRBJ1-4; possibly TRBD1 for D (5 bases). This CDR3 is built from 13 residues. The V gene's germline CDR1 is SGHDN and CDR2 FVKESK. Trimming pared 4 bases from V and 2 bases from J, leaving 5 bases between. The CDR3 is CASSRGTNEKLFF. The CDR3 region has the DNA TGTGCCAGCAGCCGGGGGACTAATGAAAAACTGTTTTTT.

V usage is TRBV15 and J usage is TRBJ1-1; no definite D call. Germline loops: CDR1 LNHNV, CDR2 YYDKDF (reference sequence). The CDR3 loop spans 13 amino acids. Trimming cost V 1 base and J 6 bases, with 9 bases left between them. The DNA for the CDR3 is TGTGCCACCAGCAGAGCGGGTAACGCTGAAGCTTTCTTT. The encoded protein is CATSRAGNAEAFF.

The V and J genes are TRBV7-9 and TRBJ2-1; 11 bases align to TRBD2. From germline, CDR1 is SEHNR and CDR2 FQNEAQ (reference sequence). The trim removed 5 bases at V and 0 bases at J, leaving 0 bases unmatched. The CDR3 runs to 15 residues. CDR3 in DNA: TGTGCCAGCAGCGGACTAGCGGGCTCCTACAATGAGCAGTTCTTC. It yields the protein CASSGLAGSYNEQFF. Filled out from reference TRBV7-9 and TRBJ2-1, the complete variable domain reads DTGVSQNPRHKITKRGQNVTFRCDPISEHNRLYWYRQTLGQGPEFLTYFQNEAQLEKSRLLSDRFSAERPKGSFSTLEIQRTEQGDSAMYLCASSGLAGSYNEQFFGPGTRLTVL.

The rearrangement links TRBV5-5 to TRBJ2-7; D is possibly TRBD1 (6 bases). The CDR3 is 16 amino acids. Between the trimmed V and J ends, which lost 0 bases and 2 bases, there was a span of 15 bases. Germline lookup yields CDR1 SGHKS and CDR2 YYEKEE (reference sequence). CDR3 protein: CASSLEGTSLAYEQYF. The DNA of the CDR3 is TGTGCCAGCAGCTTGGAAGGGACATCTCTGGCCTACGAGCAGTACTTC.

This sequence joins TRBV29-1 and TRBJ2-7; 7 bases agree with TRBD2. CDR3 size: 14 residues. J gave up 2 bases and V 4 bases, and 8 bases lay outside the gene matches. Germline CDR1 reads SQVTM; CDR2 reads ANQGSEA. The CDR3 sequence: CSVGGGRGTYEQYF. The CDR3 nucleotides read TGCAGCGTTGGGGGCGGGAGAGGTACCTACGAGCAGTACTTC.

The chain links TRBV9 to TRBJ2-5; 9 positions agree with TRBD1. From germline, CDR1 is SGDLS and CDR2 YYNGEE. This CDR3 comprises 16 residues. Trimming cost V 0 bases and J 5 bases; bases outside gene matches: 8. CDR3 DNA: TGTGCCAGCAGCGTAGCTGGGACAGGGCTCGGGGAGACCCAGTACTTC. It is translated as CASSVAGTGLGETQYF.

CDR3 bases: TGTGCCAGCAGGACAGGGGGTAATGATGGCTACACCTTC. Its translation is CASRTGGNDGYTF. The rearrangement links TRBV6-5 to TRBJ1-2, with 9 bases aligning to TRBD1. This CDR3 has 13 amino acids. Germline loops: CDR1 MNHEY, CDR2 SVGAGI. Germline trimming cut 6 bases from V and 6 bases from J; bases unmatched to any gene: 5.

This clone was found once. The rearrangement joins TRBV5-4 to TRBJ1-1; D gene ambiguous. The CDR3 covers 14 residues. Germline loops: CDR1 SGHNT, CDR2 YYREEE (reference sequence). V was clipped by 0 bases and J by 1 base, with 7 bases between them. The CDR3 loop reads CASSLVVGNTEAFF. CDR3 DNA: TGTGCCAGCAGCTTGGTCGTTGGGAACACTGAAGCTTTCTTT.

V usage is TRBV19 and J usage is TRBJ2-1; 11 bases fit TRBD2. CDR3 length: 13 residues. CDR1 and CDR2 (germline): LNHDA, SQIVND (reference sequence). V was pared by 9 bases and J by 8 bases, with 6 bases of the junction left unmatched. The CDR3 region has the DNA TGTGCCAGCACCCCGGGACTAGCGGATGAGCAGTTCTTC. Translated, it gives CASTPGLADEQFF. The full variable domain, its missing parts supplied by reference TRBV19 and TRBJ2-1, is DGGITQSPKYLFRKEGQNVTLSCEQNLNHDAMYWYRQDPGQGLRLIYYSQIVNDFQKGDIAEGYSVSREKKESFPLTVTSAQKNPTAFYLCASTPGLADEQFFGPGTRLTVL.

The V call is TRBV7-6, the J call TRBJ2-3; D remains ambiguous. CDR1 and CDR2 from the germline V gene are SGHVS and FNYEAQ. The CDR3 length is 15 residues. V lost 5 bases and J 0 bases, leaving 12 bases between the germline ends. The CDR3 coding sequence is TGTGCCAGCAGCCCTCTAGGCACTAGCACAGATACGCAGTATTTT. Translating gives CASSPLGTSTDTQYF.